This section outlines one T cell receptor (beta chain) sequence together with its context. The CDR3 totals 14 residues. Germline CDR1 is SGHDN and CDR2 is FVKESK. The V gene lost 0 bases and the J gene lost 5 bases, with 10 bases spanning the gap. Reverse transcription of roughly 0.5 to 1 ug RNA was performed with random hexamers. From the immunoSEQ multiplex PCR reads, TCRdb called clonotypes with MiXCR, one entry per CDR3 protein. The top ten clones hold roughly 0.095% of a sample with 150,000 to 200,000 distinct CDR3 sequences, under 97% of them seen once. The data are from a study of CD8 T cells in Susac syndrome. In the multiple sclerosis control group, patients were treatment-naive and had stable or active relapsing-remitting disease.

This chain connects TRBV14 to TRBJ1-1; TRBD1 might be the D (6 bases). The source is a human donor with multiple sclerosis. Sequencing was carried out using CD4+ T cells from PBMCs. In nucleotides, the CDR3 is TGTGCCAGCAGCCAAGATCAAGGGGGGACTGAAGCTTTCTTT. This translates into CASSQDQGGTEAFF.